The 4 T cell receptor beta chains below all came from one sample that was sequenced in a study of cytomegalovirus exposure and HLA in healthy donors. PCR primers comprised 60 Vbeta and 13 Jbeta primers. Profiled with immunoSEQ multiplex PCR; TCRdb holds only in-frame clones, not every one. The table has about 190,000 clones, about 77% seen once; the top ten hold approximately 5.4%. Sequencing input: PBMCs. These receptors were collected from a woman in her 30s in good health and CMV-seropositive.

V and J are TRBV4-2 and TRBJ1-5, with D hard to call. CDR1 is LGHNA and CDR2 is YNFKEQ in the germline V gene. This CDR3 region has 13 residues. Trimming stripped 0 bases from V and 9 bases from J, with 9 bases between. CDR3 sequence: CASSQDRGWPQHF. As DNA, the CDR3 is TGTGCCAGCAGCCAAGATCGGGGTTGGCCCCAGCATTTT.

This clone was picked up one time. CDR3 nucleotides: TGCGCCAGCAGCTTCAGACTAGAAGAGACCCAGTACTTC. Translated: CASSFRLEETQYF. V gene TRBV5-1 combines with J gene TRBJ2-5; D possibly corresponds to TRBD2 (6 bases). Trimming shortened V by 2 bases and J by 3 bases, and 8 bases separated the two germline ends. CDR3 length: 13 residues. Germline assignment: CDR1 SGHRS and CDR2 YFSETQ.

Note on this clone: One end of the junction fails to match germline, which may point to a read error. The chain employs TRBV29-1 and TRBJ1-2; D unclear. CDR1 SQVTM and CDR2 ANQGSEA come from the germline V gene. There are 14 residues in the CDR3. The CDR3 nucleotides read TGCAGCGTTCAGAGGATCGGACTAATACATGGCTACCCCTTC. Its protein is CSVQRIGLIHGYPF.

The chain employs TRBV5-6 and TRBJ1-2; a possible D gene is TRBD1 (6 bases). The germline V gene encodes CDR1 SGHDT and CDR2 YYEEEE. The V end lost 4 bases, the J end lost 4 bases, and 14 bases lay between the germline ends. This CDR3 is 14 amino acids long. Here the CDR3 reads CASSLDRLRYGYTF. CDR3 DNA: TGTGCCAGCAGCCTAGACAGGCTTCGCTATGGCTACACCTTC.